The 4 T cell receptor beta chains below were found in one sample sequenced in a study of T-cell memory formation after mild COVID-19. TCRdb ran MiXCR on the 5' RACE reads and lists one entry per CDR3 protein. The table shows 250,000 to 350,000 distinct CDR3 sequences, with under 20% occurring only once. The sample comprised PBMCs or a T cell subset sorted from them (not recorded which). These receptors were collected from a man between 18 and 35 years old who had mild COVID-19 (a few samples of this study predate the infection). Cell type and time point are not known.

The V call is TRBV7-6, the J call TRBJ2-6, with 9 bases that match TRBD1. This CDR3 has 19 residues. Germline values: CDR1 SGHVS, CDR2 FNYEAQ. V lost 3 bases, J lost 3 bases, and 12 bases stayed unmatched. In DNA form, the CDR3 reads TGTGCCAGCAGCTTCTCCCCGGGACAGGGATTCGGTGGGGCCAACGTCCTGACTTTC. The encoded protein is CASSFSPGQGFGGANVLTF.

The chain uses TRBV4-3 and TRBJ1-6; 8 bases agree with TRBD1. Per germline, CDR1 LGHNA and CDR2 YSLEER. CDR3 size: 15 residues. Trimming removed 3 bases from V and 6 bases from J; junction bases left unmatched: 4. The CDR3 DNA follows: TGCGCCAGCAGCCACGGGACAGGCGCTAATTCACCCCTCCACTTT. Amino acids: CASSHGTGANSPLHF.

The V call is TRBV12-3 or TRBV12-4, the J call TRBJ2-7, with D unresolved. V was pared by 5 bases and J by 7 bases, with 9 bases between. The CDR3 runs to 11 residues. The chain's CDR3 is CASSGSSEQYF. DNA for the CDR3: TGTGCCAGCAGTGGCTCGTCTGAGCAGTACTTC.

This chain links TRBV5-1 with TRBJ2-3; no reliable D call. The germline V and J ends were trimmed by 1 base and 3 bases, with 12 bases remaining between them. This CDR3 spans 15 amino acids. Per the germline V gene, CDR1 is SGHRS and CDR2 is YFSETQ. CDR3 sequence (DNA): TGCGCCAGCAGCTTGAGCGCAGTCGAAACAGATACGCAGTATTTT. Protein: CASSLSAVETDTQYF.